This T cell receptor beta chain was sequenced for a study of blood T cell repertoires in COVID-19. As for the study in general: Acute-phase and convalescent COVID-19 samples originated in the United States, Italy and Spain. Sample material is recorded as cDNA or gDNA derived from T cells, B-cell-depleted T cells, or PBMCs.

Original processing notes: From reference gene primer amplification, estimates of nucleated cell counts were derived. Using immunoSEQ multiplex PCR, the repertoire was profiled, and TCRdb retains in-frame clones only, with some absent. V and J calls and clone size are copied from that table; D and trimming were computed from the DNA. Altogether 250,000 or so clones are present, 87% being singletons, with the ten largest covering around 3.3%. Germline values: CDR1 LGHDT, CDR2 YNNKEL (reference sequence). This CDR3 spans 14 amino acids. Deletions cut 1 base from V and 3 bases from J, with 9 bases between.

This clonotype originated in a young man with active or convalescent COVID-19. The chain has TRBV3-1 (or the pseudogene TRBV3-2) and TRBJ2-5; D not resolved. Sequenced: peripheral blood. The chain's CDR3 is CASSQGALKETQYF. DNA of the CDR3: TGTGCCAGCAGCCAAGGTGCGTTGAAAGAGACCCAGTACTTC.